This TCR beta chain was captured by sequencing in a study of CD8+ T cells in alopecia areata. RNA, once extracted, was reverse transcribed into cDNA for use as the sequencing template. Produced via immunoSEQ multiplex PCR; TCRdb's table is partial and in-frame only. The sample shows around 200,000 clones, 50% to 60% of them seen only once. Treatment indicated: oral pan-JAK inhibitor, 5-10 mg twice daily. A FACSAria was used to sort CD4+ and CD8+ T cells. These cells came from PBMCs. The clonotype was recovered from a human donor with alopecia areata. The starting material was CD4+ T cells sorted from blood, obtained at week 4, from a patient treated with tofacitinib.

CDR3 sequence: CASRYRGTTEAFF. In nucleotides, the CDR3 is TGTGCCAGCAGATACAGGGGGACAACTGAAGCTTTCTTT. J is TRBJ1-1 and V is TRBV27; 8 bases match TRBD1. The CDR3 loop spans 13 amino acids. In germline, CDR1 is MNHEY, CDR2 SMNVEV (reference sequence). Germline trimming cut 6 bases from V and 5 bases from J; bases unmatched to any gene: 5.